The 16 T cell receptor beta chains presented below share a single source sample, sequenced in a study of cytomegalovirus exposure and HLA in healthy donors. In the PCR, 60 Vbeta and 13 Jbeta primers were used. Clones were read by immunoSEQ multiplex PCR, and TCRdb kept only the in-frame ones, dropping some. The repertoire has 180,000 or so clones, more than 75% of them found once; the top ten carry around 6%. Sequenced material: PBMCs. Receptors originate from a woman in her forties or fifties in good health and CMV-seropositive.

The V and J genes are TRBV19 and TRBJ2-2; D is ambiguous. CDR1 is LNHDA, CDR2 SQIVND, per germline (reference sequence). There are 14 residues in the CDR3. Trimming took 3 bases from V and 5 from J, leaving 10 bases between them. The CDR3: CASSMGPLTGELFF. The CDR3 coding sequence is TGTGCCAGTAGTATGGGCCCGTTGACCGGGGAGCTGTTTTTT.

This sequence joins TRBV2 and TRBJ1-2; 10 bases match TRBD1. Germline V gene sequence: CDR1 SNHLY, CDR2 FYNNEI. CDR3 length: 14 amino acids. V lost 6 bases, J lost 6 bases, and 7 bases stayed unmatched. CDR3 residues: CASRGRTGGNGYTF. CDR3 DNA: TGTGCCAGCAGGGGAAGGACAGGGGGTAATGGCTACACCTTC.

This chain joins TRBV5-6 and TRBJ2-1; 13 bases match TRBD2. This CDR3 has 16 amino acids. Trimming removed 4 bases from V and 8 bases from J; junction bases left unmatched: 9. The germline V gene encodes CDR1 SGHDT and CDR2 YYEEEE. The CDR3 DNA follows: TGTGCCAGCAGCGGGACTAGCGGGAAGGTGGTAGATGAGCAGTTCTTC. Its translation: CASSGTSGKVVDEQFF.

The CDR3 DNA sequence: TGCGCCAGCAGCTTGGATACTGGGCAGTCACCCCTCCACTTT. This translates into CASSLDTGQSPLHF. The genes are TRBV5-1 and TRBJ1-6, with D unresolved. V was clipped by 0 bases and J by 10 bases, with 11 bases between them. Germline assignment: CDR1 SGHRS and CDR2 YFSETQ. This CDR3 comprises 14 residues.

This clone has only one observation. CDR3 sequence reads: CASSSMAGADTQYF. CDR3 DNA sequence: TGTGCCAGCAGCTCTATGGCCGGGGCAGATACGCAGTATTTT. The chain couples TRBV7-9 to TRBJ2-3; D might be TRBD2 (5 bases). Germline lookup yields CDR1 SEHNR and CDR2 FQNEAQ (reference sequence). V lost 4 bases to trimming and J lost 4 bases, with 12 bases between them. The CDR3 has 14 amino acids.

CDR3 residues: CASSLNGGSGNTIYF. The DNA for the CDR3 is TGCGCCAGCAGCTTGAACGGAGGCTCTGGAAACACCATATATTTT. This sequence joins TRBV5-1 and TRBJ1-3; the D is unclear. V was clipped by 1 base and J by 0 bases, with 8 bases between them. CDR3 length: 15 amino acids. Germline CDR1 and CDR2: SGHRS and YFSETQ.

J is TRBJ2-5 and V is TRBV2; 9 bases fit TRBD2. Trimming at V came to 5 bases and at J to 5 bases, leaving 6 bases not matched to a gene. The CDR3 is made up of 14 amino acids. Germline V gene data show CDR1 as SNHLY and CDR2 as FYNNEI. CDR3: CASSQIAGVETQYF. CDR3 coding DNA: TGTGCCAGCAGTCAAATAGCGGGGGTGGAGACCCAGTACTTC. Drawing the rest from reference TRBV2 and TRBJ2-5, the complete variable domain is EPEVTQTPSHQVTQMGQEVILRCVPISNHLYFYWYRQILGQKVEFLVSFYNNEISEKSEIFDDQFSVERPDGSNFTLKIRSTKLEDSAMYFCASSQIAGVETQYFGPGTRLLVL.

The chain recombines TRBV29-1 with TRBJ1-2, with a possible D match to TRBD1 (6 bases). V shed 5 bases and J shed 3 bases, with 10 bases lying between them. This CDR3 spans 12 amino acids. Germline V lookup: CDR1 SQVTM, CDR2 ANQGSEA. CDR3 residues: CSVSGAYYGYTF. The CDR3 DNA is TGCAGCGTTTCAGGGGCTTACTATGGCTACACCTTC.

V and J are TRBV14 and TRBJ2-2, with 9 bases identical to TRBD1. Germline V CDR1 and CDR2: SGHDN, FVKESK. This CDR3 has 16 amino acids. V lost 2 bases to trimming and J lost 8 bases; unmatched junction nucleotides: 9. CDR3 nucleotide sequence: TGTGCCAGCAGCCAACCACAGGGGGCGAAGGTGGGGGAGCTGTTTTTT. This codes for CASSQPQGAKVGELFF. The variable domain in full, completed from reference TRBV14 and TRBJ2-2, reads EAGVTQFPSHSVIEKGQTVTLRCDPISGHDNLYWYRRVMGKEIKFLLHFVKESKQDESGMPNNRFLAERTGGTYSTLKVQPAELEDSGVYFCASSQPQGAKVGELFFGEGSRLTVL.

The genes are TRBV5-1 and TRBJ2-1; 7 positions match TRBD1. Germline-derived CDR1 and CDR2 are SGHRS and YFSETQ. V gave up 0 bases and J gave up 0 bases; unmatched junction bases: 3. CDR3 size: 16 residues. CDR3: CASSLAGQVSYNEQFF. The CDR3 nucleotides read TGCGCCAGCAGCTTGGCTGGACAGGTCTCCTACAATGAGCAGTTCTTC. Together with reference TRBV5-1 and TRBJ2-1, the CDR3 gives the full variable domain: KAGVTQTPRYLIKTRGQQVTLSCSPISGHRSVSWYQQTPGQGLQFLFEYFSETQRNKGNFPGRFSGRQFSNSRSEMNVSTLELGDSALYLCASSLAGQVSYNEQFFGPGTRLTVL.

The chain is built from TRBV9 and TRBJ2-4, with 10 bases that match TRBD2. The CDR3 spans 14 residues. Trimming cost V 0 bases and J 12 bases; bases outside gene matches: 6. Germline CDR1 reads SGDLS; CDR2 reads YYNGEE. Here the CDR3 DNA reads TGTGCCAGCAGCGTAGAACCTAGCGGGAGCGATCAGTACTTC. Protein product: CASSVEPSGSDQYF.

V is TRBV28 and J is TRBJ1-5, with TRBD1 identical over 8 bases. This CDR3 comprises 14 residues. Germline CDR1 and CDR2: MDHEN and SYDVKM. Unmatched junction bases numbered 7, after V lost 5 bases and J lost 7 bases. DNA for the CDR3: TGTGCCAGCAGTCACGGACAGGGACGCCAGCCCCAGCATTTT. As protein: CASSHGQGRQPQHF.

The chain carries TRBV5-6 and TRBJ2-5; a possible D gene is TRBD1 (8 bases). CDR1 SGHDT and CDR2 YYEEEE come from the germline V gene. V was shortened by 4 bases and J by 7 bases, with 20 bases between the two germline ends. The CDR3 is 15 residues long. CDR3 amino acids: CASSPGGQGAGTQYF. In DNA form, the CDR3 reads TGTGCCAGCAGCCCCGGGGGGCAGGGGGCCGGGACCCAGTACTTC.

This chain links TRBV2 with TRBJ2-2; the match to TRBD2 covers 14 bases. Germline V lookup: CDR1 SNHLY, CDR2 FYNNEI. J was trimmed by 1 base and V by 6 bases; bases with no gene match: 4. The CDR3 sequence is 17 residues long. CDR3 amino acids: CASRLTSGRVNTGELFF. The CDR3 nucleotides read TGTGCCAGCAGGTTGACTAGCGGGAGGGTGAACACCGGGGAGCTGTTTTTT.

The chain is built from TRBV18 and TRBJ2-7, with D possibly TRBD2 on 7 matching bases. Germline CDR1 and CDR2: KGHSH and LQKENI. This CDR3 has 13 amino acids. V was clipped by 6 bases and J by 3 bases, with 12 bases between them. In nucleotides, the CDR3 is TGTGCCAGCTCGGGGGGGCAGGACTACGAGCAGTACTTC. It codes for CASSGGQDYEQYF.

The rearrangement links TRBV30 to TRBJ1-1, with D perhaps matching TRBD1 (5 bases). This CDR3 contains 15 residues. Trimming removed 1 base at V and 0 bases at J, with 12 bases between. Germline CDR1 reads GTSNPN; CDR2 reads SVGIG (reference sequence). The CDR3 DNA sequence: TGTGCCTGGAGTGCCCGACGGACACTGAACACTGAAGCTTTCTTT. Residues: CAWSARRTLNTEAFF.